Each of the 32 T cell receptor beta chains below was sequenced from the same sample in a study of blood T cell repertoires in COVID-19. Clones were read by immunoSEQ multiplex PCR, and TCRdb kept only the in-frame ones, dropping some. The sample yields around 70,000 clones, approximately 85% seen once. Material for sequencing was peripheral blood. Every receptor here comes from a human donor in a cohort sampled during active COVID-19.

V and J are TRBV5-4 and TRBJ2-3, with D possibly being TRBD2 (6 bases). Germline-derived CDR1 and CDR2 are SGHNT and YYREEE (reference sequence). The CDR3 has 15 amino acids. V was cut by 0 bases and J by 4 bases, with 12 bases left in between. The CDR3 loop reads CASSLDLASPDTQYF. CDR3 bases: TGTGCCAGCAGCTTGGATCTAGCGTCCCCAGATACGCAGTATTTT.

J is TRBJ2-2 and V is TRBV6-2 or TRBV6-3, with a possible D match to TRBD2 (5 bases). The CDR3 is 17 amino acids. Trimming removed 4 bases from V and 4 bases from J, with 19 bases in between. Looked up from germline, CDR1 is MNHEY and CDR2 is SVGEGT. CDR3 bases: TGTGCCAGCAGTTCCCCCTCGTTCGGGGTTGGCACCGGGGAGCTGTTTTTT. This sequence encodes CASSSPSFGVGTGELFF.

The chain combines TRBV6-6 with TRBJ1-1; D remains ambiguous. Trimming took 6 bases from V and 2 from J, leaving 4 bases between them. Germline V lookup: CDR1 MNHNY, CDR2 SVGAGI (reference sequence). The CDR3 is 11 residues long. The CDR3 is CASRLNTEAFF. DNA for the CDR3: TGTGCCAGCAGACTTAACACTGAAGCTTTCTTT.

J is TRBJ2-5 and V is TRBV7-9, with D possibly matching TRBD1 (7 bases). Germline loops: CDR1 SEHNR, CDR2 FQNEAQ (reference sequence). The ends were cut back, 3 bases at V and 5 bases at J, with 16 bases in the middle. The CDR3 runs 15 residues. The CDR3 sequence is CASSLATGAGETQYF. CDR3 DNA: TGTGCCAGCAGCTTGGCAACAGGGGCGGGGGAGACCCAGTACTTC.

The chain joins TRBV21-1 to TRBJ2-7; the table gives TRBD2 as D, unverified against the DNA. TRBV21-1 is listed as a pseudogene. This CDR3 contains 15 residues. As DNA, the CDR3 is TGTGCCAGCACCCAGGGACTAGCGGGTTTGTACGAGCAGTACTTC. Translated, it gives CASTQGLAGLYEQYF.

The chain's CDR3 is CASNRDPGANVLTF. CDR3 nucleotide sequence: TGTGCCAGTAACAGGGATCCTGGGGCCAACGTCCTGACTTTC. The chain couples TRBV2 to TRBJ2-6; D may be TRBD1 (6 bases). Germline CDR1 and CDR2: SNHLY and FYNNEI. The V and J ends lost 9 bases and 2 bases respectively, with 11 bases between them. The CDR3 is 14 amino acids.

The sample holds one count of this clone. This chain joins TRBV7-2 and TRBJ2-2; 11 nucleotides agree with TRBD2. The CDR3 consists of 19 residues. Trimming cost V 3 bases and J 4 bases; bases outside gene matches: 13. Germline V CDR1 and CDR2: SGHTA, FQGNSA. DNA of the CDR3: TGTGCCAGCAGCTTCCGGACTAGCGGGCAAATAAAGGGCACCGGGGAGCTGTTTTTT. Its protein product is CASSFRTSGQIKGTGELFF.

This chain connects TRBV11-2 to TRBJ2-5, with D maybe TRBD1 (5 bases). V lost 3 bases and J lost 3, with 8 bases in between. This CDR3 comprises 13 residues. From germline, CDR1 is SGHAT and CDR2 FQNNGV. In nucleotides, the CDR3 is TGTGCCAGCAGCTTGGGCAGGGAAGAGACCCAGTACTTC. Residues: CASSLGREETQYF.

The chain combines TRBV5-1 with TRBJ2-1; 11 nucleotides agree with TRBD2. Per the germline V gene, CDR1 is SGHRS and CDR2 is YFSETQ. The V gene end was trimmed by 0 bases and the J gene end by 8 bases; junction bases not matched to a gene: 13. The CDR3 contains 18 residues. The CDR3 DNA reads TGCGCCAGCAGCTTGGCTTTAGCGGGAGGGCCAGTATTCTATGAGCAGTTCTTC. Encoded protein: CASSLALAGGPVFYEQFF.

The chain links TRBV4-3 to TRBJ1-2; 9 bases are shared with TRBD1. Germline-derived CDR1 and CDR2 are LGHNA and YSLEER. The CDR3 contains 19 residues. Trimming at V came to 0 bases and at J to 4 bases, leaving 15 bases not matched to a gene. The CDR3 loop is CASSQEAGTGSSFVYGYTF. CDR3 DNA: TGCGCCAGCAGCCAAGAGGCCGGGACAGGGTCTTCTTTTGTCTATGGCTACACCTTC.

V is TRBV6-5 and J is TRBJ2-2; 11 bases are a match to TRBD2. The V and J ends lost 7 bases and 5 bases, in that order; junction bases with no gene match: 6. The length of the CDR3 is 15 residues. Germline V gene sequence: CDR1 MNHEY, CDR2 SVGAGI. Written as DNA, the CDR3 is TGTGCCAGCAATATAGCGGGAGGGGGGACCGGGGAGCTGTTTTTT. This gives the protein CASNIAGGGTGELFF.

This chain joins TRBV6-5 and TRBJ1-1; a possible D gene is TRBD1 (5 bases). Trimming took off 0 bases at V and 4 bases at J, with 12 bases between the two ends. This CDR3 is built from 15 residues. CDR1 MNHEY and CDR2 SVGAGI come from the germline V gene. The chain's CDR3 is CASSYSEGAGTEAFF. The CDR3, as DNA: TGTGCCAGCAGTTACTCAGAAGGGGCAGGCACTGAAGCTTTCTTT.

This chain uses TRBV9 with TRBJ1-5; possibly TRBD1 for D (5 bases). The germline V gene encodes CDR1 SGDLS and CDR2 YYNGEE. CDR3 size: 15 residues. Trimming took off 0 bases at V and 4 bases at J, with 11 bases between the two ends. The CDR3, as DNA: TGTGCCAGCAGCGTAGCTCCAGGGTTTAATCAGCCCCAGCATTTT. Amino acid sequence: CASSVAPGFNQPQHF.

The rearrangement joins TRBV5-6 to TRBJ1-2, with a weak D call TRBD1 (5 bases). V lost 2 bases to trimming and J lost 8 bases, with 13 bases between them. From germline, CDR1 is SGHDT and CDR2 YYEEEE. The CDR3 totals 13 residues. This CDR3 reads CASSFARRDGYTF. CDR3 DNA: TGTGCCAGCAGCTTCGCCAGGAGGGACGGCTACACCTTC.

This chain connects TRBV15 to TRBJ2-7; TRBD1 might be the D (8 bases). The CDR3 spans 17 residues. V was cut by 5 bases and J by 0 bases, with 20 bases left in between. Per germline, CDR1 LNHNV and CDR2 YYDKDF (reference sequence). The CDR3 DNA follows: TGTGCCACCAGCGGGCCACAGGGGGGAGGGCGCTCCTACGAGCAGTACTTC. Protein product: CATSGPQGGGRSYEQYF. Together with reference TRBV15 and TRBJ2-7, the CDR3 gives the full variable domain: DAMVIQNPRYQVTQFGKPVTLSCSQTLNHNVMYWYQQKSSQAPKLLFHYYDKDFNNEADTPDNFQSRRPNTSFCFLDIRSPGLGDTAMYLCATSGPQGGGRSYEQYFGPGTRLTVT.

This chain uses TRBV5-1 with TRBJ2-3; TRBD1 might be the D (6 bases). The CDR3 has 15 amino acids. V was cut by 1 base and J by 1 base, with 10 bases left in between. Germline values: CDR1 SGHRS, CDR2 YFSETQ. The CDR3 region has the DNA TGCGCCAGCAGCTTGTGGGGGCTCGGCACAGATACGCAGTATTTT. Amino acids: CASSLWGLGTDTQYF.

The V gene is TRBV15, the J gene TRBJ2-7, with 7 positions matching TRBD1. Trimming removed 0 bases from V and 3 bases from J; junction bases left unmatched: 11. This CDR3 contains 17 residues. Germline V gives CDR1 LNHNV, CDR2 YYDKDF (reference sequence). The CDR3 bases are TGTGCCACCAGCAGAGATTTGCGGAGGACAGGAGACTACGAGCAGTACTTC. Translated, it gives CATSRDLRRTGDYEQYF.

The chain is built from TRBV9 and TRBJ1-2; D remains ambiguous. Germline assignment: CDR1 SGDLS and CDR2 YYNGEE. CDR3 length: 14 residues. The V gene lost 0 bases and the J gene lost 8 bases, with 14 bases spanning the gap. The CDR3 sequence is CASSVATSAGGYTF. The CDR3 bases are TGTGCCAGCAGCGTAGCTACGAGCGCTGGGGGCTACACCTTC.

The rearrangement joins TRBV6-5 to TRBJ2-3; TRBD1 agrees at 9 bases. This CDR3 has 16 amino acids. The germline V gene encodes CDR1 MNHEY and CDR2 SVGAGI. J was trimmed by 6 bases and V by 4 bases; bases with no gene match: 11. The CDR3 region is CASSWTGDQGADTQYF. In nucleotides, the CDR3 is TGTGCCAGCAGTTGGACAGGGGATCAGGGAGCGGATACGCAGTATTTT.

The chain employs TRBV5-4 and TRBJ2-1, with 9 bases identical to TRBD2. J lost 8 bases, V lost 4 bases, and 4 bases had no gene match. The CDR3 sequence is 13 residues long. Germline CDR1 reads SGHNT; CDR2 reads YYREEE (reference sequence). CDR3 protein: CASSPGLAYEQFF. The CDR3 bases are TGTGCCAGCAGCCCCGGACTAGCGTATGAGCAGTTCTTC.

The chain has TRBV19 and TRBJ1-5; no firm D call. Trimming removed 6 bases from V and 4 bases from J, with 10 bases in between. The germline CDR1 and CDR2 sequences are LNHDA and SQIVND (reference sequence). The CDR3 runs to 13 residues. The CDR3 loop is CASSPQINQPQHF. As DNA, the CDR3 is TGTGCCAGTAGCCCCCAGATTAATCAGCCCCAGCATTTT.

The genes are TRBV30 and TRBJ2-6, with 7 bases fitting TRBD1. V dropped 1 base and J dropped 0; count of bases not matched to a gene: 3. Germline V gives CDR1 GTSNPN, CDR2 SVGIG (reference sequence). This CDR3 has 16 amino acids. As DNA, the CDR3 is TGTGCCTGGAGTGGGACAGGTGGCTCTGGGGCCAACGTCCTGACTTTC. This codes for CAWSGTGGSGANVLTF.

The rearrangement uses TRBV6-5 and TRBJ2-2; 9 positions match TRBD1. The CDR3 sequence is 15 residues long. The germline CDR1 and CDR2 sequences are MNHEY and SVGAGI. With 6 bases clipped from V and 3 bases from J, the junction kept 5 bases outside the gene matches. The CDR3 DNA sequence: TGTGCCAGCAGGTTTGGGGACAGGGACACCGGGGAGCTGTTTTTT. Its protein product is CASRFGDRDTGELFF.

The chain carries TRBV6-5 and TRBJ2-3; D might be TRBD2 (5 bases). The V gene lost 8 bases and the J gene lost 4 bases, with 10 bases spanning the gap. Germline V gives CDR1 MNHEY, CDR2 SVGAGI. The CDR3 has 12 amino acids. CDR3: CASGRGADTQYF. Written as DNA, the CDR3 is TGTGCCAGCGGACGGGGAGCAGATACGCAGTATTTT.

CDR3 bases: TGTGCCAGCAGCTTTCCCGGTACCGGGGAGCTGTTTTTT. This translates into CASSFPGTGELFF. The V and J genes are TRBV7-2 and TRBJ2-2, with no clear D. The V gene's germline CDR1 is SGHTA and CDR2 FQGNSA. The CDR3 is 13 amino acids. The germline V and J ends were trimmed by 3 bases and 5 bases, with 7 bases remaining between them.

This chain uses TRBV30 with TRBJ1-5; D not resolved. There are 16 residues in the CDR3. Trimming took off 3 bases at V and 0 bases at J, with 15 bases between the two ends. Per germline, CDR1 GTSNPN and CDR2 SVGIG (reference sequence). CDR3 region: CAWSPADFHSNQPQHF. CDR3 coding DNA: TGTGCCTGGAGCCCCGCGGATTTCCATAGCAATCAGCCCCAGCATTTT.

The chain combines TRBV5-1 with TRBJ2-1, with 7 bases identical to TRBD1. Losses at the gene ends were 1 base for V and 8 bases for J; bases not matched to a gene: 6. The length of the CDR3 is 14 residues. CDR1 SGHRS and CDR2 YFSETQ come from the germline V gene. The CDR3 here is CASSLYEGTDEQFF. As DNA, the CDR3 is TGCGCCAGCAGCTTGTATGAGGGGACAGATGAGCAGTTCTTC.

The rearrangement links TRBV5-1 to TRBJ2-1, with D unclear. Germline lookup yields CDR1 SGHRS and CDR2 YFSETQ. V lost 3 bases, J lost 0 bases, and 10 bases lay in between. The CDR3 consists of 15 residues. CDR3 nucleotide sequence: TGCGCCAGCAGCTGGGCCCAGAGCTCCTACAATGAGCAGTTCTTC. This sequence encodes CASSWAQSSYNEQFF.

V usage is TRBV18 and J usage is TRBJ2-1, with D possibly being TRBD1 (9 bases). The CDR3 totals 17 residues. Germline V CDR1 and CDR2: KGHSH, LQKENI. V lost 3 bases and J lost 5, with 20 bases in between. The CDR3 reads CASSPLGGDRVHNEQFF. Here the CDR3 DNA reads TGTGCCAGCTCACCGCTCGGGGGGGACAGGGTACACAATGAGCAGTTCTTC. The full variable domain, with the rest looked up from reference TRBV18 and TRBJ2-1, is NAGVMQNPRHLVRRRGQEARLRCSPMKGHSHVYWYRQLPEEGLKFMVYLQKENIIDESGMPKERFSAEFPKEGPSILRIQQVVRGDSAAYFCASSPLGGDRVHNEQFFGPGTRLTVL.

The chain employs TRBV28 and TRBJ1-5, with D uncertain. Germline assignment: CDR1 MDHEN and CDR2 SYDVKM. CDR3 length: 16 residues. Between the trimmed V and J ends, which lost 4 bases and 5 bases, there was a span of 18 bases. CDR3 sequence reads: CASSSILPGSDQPQHF. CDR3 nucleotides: TGTGCCAGCAGTTCGATACTCCCCGGTTCGGATCAGCCCCAGCATTTT. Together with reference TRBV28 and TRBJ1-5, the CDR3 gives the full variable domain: DVKVTQSSRYLVKRTGEKVFLECVQDMDHENMFWYRQDPGLGLRLIYFSYDVKMKEKGDIPEGYSVSREKKERFSLILESASTNQTSMYLCASSSILPGSDQPQHFGDGTRLSIL.

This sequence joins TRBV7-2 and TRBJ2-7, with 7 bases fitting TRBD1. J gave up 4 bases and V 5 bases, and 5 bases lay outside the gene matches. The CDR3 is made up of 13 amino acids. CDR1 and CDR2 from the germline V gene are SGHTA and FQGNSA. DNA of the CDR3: TGTGCCAGCAGCGTAGGGGGCGGATACGAGCAGTACTTC. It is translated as CASSVGGGYEQYF.

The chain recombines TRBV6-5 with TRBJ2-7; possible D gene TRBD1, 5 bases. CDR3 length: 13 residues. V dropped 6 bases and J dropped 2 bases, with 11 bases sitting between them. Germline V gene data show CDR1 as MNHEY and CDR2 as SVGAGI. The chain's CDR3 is CASSQTVPYEQYF. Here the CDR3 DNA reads TGTGCCAGCAGCCAGACAGTGCCCTACGAGCAGTACTTC.